This entry lists 5 T cell receptor beta chains sequenced from one sample in a study of siplizumab effects on memory and regulatory T cells. Repertoires were generated with immunoSEQ multiplex PCR, while TCRdb's copy carries only in-frame clones and drops some. The table shows around 120,000 clones, with around 94% occurring only once. Sequencing was performed on non-Treg CD4+ T cells sorted from blood. These receptors were taken from a human donor in good health.

The gene calls are TRBV7-9 and TRBJ1-1; D is possibly TRBD1 (5 bases). Per germline, CDR1 SEHNR and CDR2 FQNEAQ (reference sequence). The CDR3 has 12 residues. The V and J ends lost 8 bases and 4 bases respectively, with 11 bases between them. CDR3 in DNA: TGTGCCAGCTCGCCTGGGGGCACTGAAGCTTTCTTT. The encoded protein is CASSPGGTEAFF.

The gene calls are TRBV10-3 and TRBJ1-1; no definite D call. This CDR3 spans 14 amino acids. The germline V gene has CDR1 ENHRY and CDR2 SYGVKD. Trimming stripped 6 bases from V and 0 bases from J, with 11 bases between. CDR3 bases: TGTGCCATCAGGGTACAAGGGCTGAACACTGAAGCTTTCTTT. Amino acids: CAIRVQGLNTEAFF.

The chain is built from TRBV6-5 and TRBJ2-1, with 7 bases matching TRBD1. The germline V gene encodes CDR1 MNHEY and CDR2 SVGAGI. With V trimmed by 7 bases and J by 8 bases, 14 bases remained unmatched. CDR3 length: 15 residues. The CDR3 bases are TGTGCCAGCACTCCCGGGACAGAGTCGGTTCATGAGCAGTTCTTC. It encodes CASTPGTESVHEQFF.

The sample holds one count of this clone. This rearrangement joins TRBV5-1 to TRBJ1-5, with D possibly matching TRBD1 (5 bases). The CDR3 spans 15 residues. V lost 2 bases to trimming and J lost 5 bases, with 14 bases between them. Germline CDR1 is SGHRS and CDR2 is YFSETQ. In nucleotides, the CDR3 is TGCGCCAGCAGCTTAGACACGCGGGGGGATCAGCCCCAGCATTTT. Residues: CASSLDTRGDQPQHF.

CDR3 residues: CASSSGENIQYF. CDR3 bases: TGTGCCAGCAGCTCCGGAGAAAACATTCAGTACTTC. V and J are TRBV7-2 and TRBJ2-4; D gene ambiguous. There are 12 residues in the CDR3. The ends were cut back, 4 bases at V and 5 bases at J, with 6 bases in the middle. Germline assignment: CDR1 SGHTA and CDR2 FQGNSA.